Below are 30 T cell receptor beta chains sequenced from a single sample in a study of blood T cell repertoires in COVID-19. The protocol was immunoSEQ multiplex PCR, while the TCRdb copy is restricted to in-frame clones and leaves out a portion. Of some 100,000 clones listed, roughly 90% are singletons. The sequencing sample was made of peripheral blood. These receptors all stem from a human donor with active COVID-19. The donor label of this sample is uncertain.

This rearrangement joins TRBV30 to TRBJ1-3; the match to TRBD1 covers 9 bases. This CDR3 comprises 16 residues. CDR1 is GTSNPN, CDR2 SVGIG, per germline (reference sequence). J was trimmed by 3 bases and V by 4 bases; bases with no gene match: 10. CDR3: CAWNPLDRGFGNTIYF. The CDR3 DNA follows: TGTGCCTGGAACCCTCTGGACAGGGGTTTTGGAAACACCATATATTTT.

The V gene is TRBV5-6, the J gene TRBJ1-5; D is perhaps TRBD1 (6 bases). V lost 2 bases, J lost 3 bases, and 12 bases lay in between. Germline CDR1 SGHDT, CDR2 YYEEEE. This CDR3 is built from 15 residues. DNA for the CDR3: TGTGCCAGCAGCTTTGGGTCAGGGGTCAATCAGCCCCAGCATTTT. This gives the protein CASSFGSGVNQPQHF.

The rearrangement joins TRBV18 to TRBJ2-2; no reliable D call. Germline CDR1 KGHSH, CDR2 LQKENI. V was trimmed by 8 bases and J by 4 bases, leaving 17 bases between them. The CDR3 loop spans 15 amino acids. In DNA, the CDR3 is TGTGCCAGCCTTGGCGTGGGCGCCGGCACCGGGGAGCTGTTTTTT. It encodes CASLGVGAGTGELFF.

The V and J genes are TRBV4-2 and TRBJ2-5; TRBD1 might be the D (6 bases). Germline assignment: CDR1 LGHNA and CDR2 YNFKEQ. Trimming removed 0 bases from V and 4 bases from J, with 12 bases in between. This CDR3 contains 15 residues. The chain's CDR3 is CASSQDQGYRETQYF. Written as DNA, the CDR3 is TGTGCCAGCAGCCAAGATCAGGGGTACCGAGAGACCCAGTACTTC.

This chain connects TRBV6-5 to TRBJ2-7, with 11 bases aligning to TRBD2. From germline, CDR1 is MNHEY and CDR2 SVGAGI. The CDR3 runs 15 residues. The V and J ends lost 5 bases and 3 bases, in that order; junction bases with no gene match: 6. CDR3 bases: TGTGCCAGCAGTCCCCTAGCGGGGGGCAACTACGAGCAGTACTTC. Its translation is CASSPLAGGNYEQYF.

The chain couples TRBV6-5 to TRBJ2-7; 7 nucleotides align to TRBD1. The CDR3 covers 14 residues. Germline assignment: CDR1 MNHEY and CDR2 SVGAGI. V shed 6 bases and J 3 bases; nucleotides not matched to a gene: 8. The CDR3 loop is CASRKMGQNYEQYF. CDR3 in DNA: TGTGCCAGCAGAAAAATGGGACAGAACTACGAGCAGTACTTC.

V is TRBV2 and J is TRBJ2-7; weak D call: TRBD1 (6 bases). The germline V and J ends were trimmed by 4 bases and 9 bases, with 25 bases remaining between them. Germline-derived CDR1 and CDR2 are SNHLY and FYNNEI. This CDR3 spans 16 amino acids. This chain's CDR3 is CASSGWDQDSLSGQYF. The DNA of the CDR3 is TGTGCCAGCAGTGGGTGGGACCAGGACAGTTTAAGCGGGCAGTACTTC.

The rearrangement uses TRBV29-1 and TRBJ2-2, with no clear D. This CDR3 is built from 14 residues. Germline CDR1 is SQVTM and CDR2 is ANQGSEA. V was cut by 4 bases and J by 0 bases, with 9 bases left in between. The CDR3: CSVGQAANTGELFF. DNA for the CDR3: TGCAGCGTTGGGCAGGCCGCGAACACCGGGGAGCTGTTTTTT.

The genes are TRBV28 and TRBJ2-3, with a tentative D call TRBD1 (6 bases). From germline, CDR1 is MDHEN and CDR2 SYDVKM. The CDR3 extends over 16 amino acids. V was trimmed by 6 bases and J by 0 bases, leaving 16 bases between them. As DNA, the CDR3 is TGTGCCAGCAGCCCAGACAGGTCCTCTAGCACAGATACGCAGTATTTT. Translating it yields CASSPDRSSSTDTQYF.

The rearrangement joins TRBV2 to TRBJ1-1; the D gene is possibly TRBD1 (6 bases). Germline V gives CDR1 SNHLY, CDR2 FYNNEI. The CDR3 has 15 amino acids. V was shortened by 7 bases and J by 1 base, with 16 bases between the two germline ends. CDR3 sequence reads: CASTPRGQPNTEAFF. CDR3 bases: TGTGCCAGCACCCCCCGAGGACAGCCGAACACTGAAGCTTTCTTT.

The rearrangement links TRBV30 to TRBJ2-7, with D unresolved. The germline gives CDR1 GTSNPN, CDR2 SVGIG (reference sequence). V was shortened by 1 base and J by 1 base, with 8 bases between the two germline ends. The CDR3 is 13 amino acids. Here the CDR3 DNA reads TGTGCCTGGAGTGATGTCAGATCCTACGAGCAGTACTTC. It translates to CAWSDVRSYEQYF. The full variable domain, completed using reference TRBV30 and TRBJ2-7, is SQTIHQWPATLVQPVGSPLSLECTVEGTSNPNLYWYRQAAGRGLQLLFYSVGIGQISSEVPQNLSASRPQDRQFILSSKKLLLSDSGFYLCAWSDVRSYEQYFGPGTRLTVT.

The rearrangement uses TRBV7-2 and TRBJ2-5, with TRBD1 matching 9 bases. Germline CDR1 SGHTA, CDR2 FQGNSA. The CDR3 spans 14 residues. The ends lost 5 bases at V and 7 bases at J; junction bases unmatched: 8. CDR3 in DNA: TGTGCCAGCAGCCCCTCCGGACAGGGGACGACCCAGTACTTC. This translates into CASSPSGQGTTQYF.

The chain has TRBV23-1 and TRBJ2-7; 9 nucleotides line up with TRBD1. TRBV23-1 is annotated as an ORF whose role is uncertain. The CDR3 is made up of 17 amino acids. V trimming: 1 base; J trimming: 3 bases; junction bases outside the gene matches: 10. Written as DNA, the CDR3 is TGCGCCAGCAGTCAATGGGCATGGACAGGGGAAGGCTACGAGCAGTACTTC. Its translation: CASSQWAWTGEGYEQYF.

J is TRBJ2-5 and V is TRBV24-1; 10 nucleotides match TRBD1. The junction had 3 bases not matched to a gene; V was cut back by 1 base and J by 2 bases. The germline CDR1 and CDR2 sequences are KGHDR and SFDVKD. The CDR3 is made up of 16 amino acids. The CDR3 nucleotides read TGTGCCACCAGTGATTTTTGGGGACAGGGGCAAGAGACCCAGTACTTC. Its protein product is CATSDFWGQGQETQYF.

The CDR3 is CASSVEIGSEQFF. As DNA, the CDR3 is TGTGCCAGCAGCGTAGAAATCGGGAGTGAGCAGTTCTTC. The chain recombines TRBV9 with TRBJ2-1; D possibly corresponds to TRBD2 (6 bases). The CDR3 contains 13 residues. Trimming left V 0 bases short and J 9 bases short, with 10 bases between. Germline CDR1 and CDR2: SGDLS and YYNGEE. Together with reference TRBV9 and TRBJ2-1, the CDR3 gives the full variable domain: DSGVTQTPKHLITATGQRVTLRCSPRSGDLSVYWYQQSLDQGLQFLIQYYNGEERAKGNILERFSAQQFPDLHSELNLSSLELGDSALYFCASSVEIGSEQFFGPGTRLTVL.

This chain uses TRBV6-6 with TRBJ2-3; TRBD1 is a possible D gene (6 bases). Trimming removed 0 bases from V and 5 bases from J, with 9 bases in between. CDR1 is MNHNY and CDR2 is SVGAGI in the germline V gene (reference sequence). The CDR3 runs 14 residues. The CDR3 region has the DNA TGTGCCAGCAGTTACTCACAGGGCCAAGATACGCAGTATTTT. Its translation: CASSYSQGQDTQYF.

About this clone itself: A junction boundary mismatches the germline segment, possibly from a read error. This chain links TRBV29-1 with TRBJ1-1, with D possibly TRBD1 on 6 matching bases. Germline CDR1 is SQVTM and CDR2 is ANQGSEA. CDR3 length: 13 residues. The CDR3 spells CNVGGGGITEAFF. CDR3 coding DNA: TGCAACGTTGGGGGAGGGGGTATCACTGAAGCTTTCTTT.

The chain combines TRBV24-1 with TRBJ1-1; D ambiguous. The V gene's germline CDR1 is KGHDR and CDR2 SFDVKD. V lost 5 bases to trimming and J lost 3 bases, with 9 bases between them. This CDR3 spans 13 amino acids. This CDR3 is CATSGGLHTEAFF. The CDR3 nucleotides are TGTGCCACCAGTGGAGGGCTTCACACTGAAGCTTTCTTT.

This sequence joins TRBV28 and TRBJ1-2, with 9 bases matching TRBD1. The CDR3 covers 18 residues. CDR1 and CDR2 from the germline V gene are MDHEN and SYDVKM. V was clipped by 5 bases and J by 4 bases; unmatched bases: 17. The CDR3 sequence is CASSATGTGYRYGYGYTF. CDR3 DNA sequence: TGTGCCAGCAGTGCTACCGGGACAGGGTACAGGTATGGCTATGGCTACACCTTC.

The chain recombines TRBV27 with TRBJ1-1, with TRBD1 matching 7 bases. V lost 5 bases and J lost 0; bases outside the gene matches: 6. The CDR3 totals 15 residues. The germline gives CDR1 MNHEY, CDR2 SMNVEV (reference sequence). CDR3 amino acids: CASSRQGSMNTEAFF. CDR3 DNA sequence: TGTGCCAGCAGTCGACAGGGTTCCATGAACACTGAAGCTTTCTTT.

This clone has just one count. V is TRBV11-1 and J is TRBJ2-2, with D possibly TRBD2 on 5 matching bases. CDR1 SGHAT and CDR2 FQDESV come from the germline V gene (reference sequence). The CDR3 contains 14 residues. Deletions cut 1 base from V and 5 bases from J, with 8 bases between. This chain's CDR3 is CASSLGSGTGELFF. The CDR3 nucleotides are TGTGCCAGCAGCTTAGGCTCGGGAACCGGGGAGCTGTTTTTT.

The rearrangement uses TRBV7-9 and TRBJ2-5; 7 nucleotides align to TRBD1. The germline V gene encodes CDR1 SEHNR and CDR2 FQNEAQ (reference sequence). The CDR3 length is 15 residues. V was pared by 5 bases and J by 2 bases, with 8 bases of the junction left unmatched. The CDR3 DNA sequence: TGTGCCAGCAGCCCTAGGGGACAGCCTCAAGAGACCCAGTACTTC. Its translation: CASSPRGQPQETQYF.

The gene calls are TRBV5-8 and TRBJ1-2; D call uncertain. The germline gives CDR1 SGHTS, CDR2 YDEGEE. The CDR3 runs to 14 residues. V was clipped by 4 bases and J by 2 bases, with 12 bases between them. The CDR3 DNA reads as TGTGCCAGCAGCCCCCCCCACATAAACTATGGCTACACCTTC. It translates to CASSPPHINYGYTF.

A few counts support this clone. This chain connects TRBV6-5 to TRBJ1-1, with 7 bases fitting TRBD1. The CDR3 is 15 residues long. The V gene's germline CDR1 is MNHEY and CDR2 SVGAGI. J lost 1 base, V lost 5 bases, and 7 bases had no gene match. The DNA of the CDR3 is TGTGCCAGCAGTCGTGACAGGGATCGGAACACTGAAGCTTTCTTT. It encodes CASSRDRDRNTEAFF.

The CDR3 bases are TGTGCCAGCAGCTGGAATCGGCGGTTGGTAGAGACCCAGTACTTC. Its translation is CASSWNRRLVETQYF. The chain recombines TRBV7-2 with TRBJ2-5; D remains ambiguous. The CDR3 length is 15 residues. Deletions cut 4 bases from V and 4 bases from J, with 16 bases between. The germline V gene encodes CDR1 SGHTA and CDR2 FQGNSA.

The chain uses TRBV27 and TRBJ2-7; TRBD1 matches 7 bases. Germline V gives CDR1 MNHEY, CDR2 SMNVEV (reference sequence). The CDR3 length is 13 residues. V shed 6 bases, J shed 3 bases, and the junction held 5 bases outside the gene matches. CDR3 coding DNA: TGTGCCAGCAGAAAGGGACAGAGCTACGAGCAGTACTTC. Amino acids: CASRKGQSYEQYF.

This chain links TRBV5-3 with TRBJ1-1, with 8 positions matching TRBD1. TRBV5-3 is identified as an open reading frame with a role that is uncertain. Trimming at V came to 4 bases and at J to 1 base, leaving 9 bases not matched to a gene. This CDR3 region has 16 residues. The CDR3 bases are TGTGCCAGAAGCCCTAAAACCGGGACAGGGAACACTGAAGCTTTCTTT. Its translation is CARSPKTGTGNTEAFF.

The chain couples TRBV9 to TRBJ1-1; D is unresolved. Germline CDR1 reads SGDLS; CDR2 reads YYNGEE. V was trimmed by 0 bases and J by 4 bases, leaving 7 bases between them. This CDR3 contains 13 residues. DNA for the CDR3: TGTGCCAGCAGCGTAGGTGGGCGCACTGAAGCTTTCTTT. Residues: CASSVGGRTEAFF.

This chain joins TRBV3-1 (or the pseudogene TRBV3-2) and TRBJ2-1, with a possible D match to TRBD2 (6 bases). The CDR3 runs to 15 residues. Germline V lookup: CDR1 LGHDT, CDR2 YNNKEL (reference sequence). Between the trimmed V and J ends, which lost 3 bases and 5 bases, there was a span of 14 bases. CDR3 sequence (DNA): TGTGCCAGCAGCCAGAGGGCGGGGACCCACAATGAGCAGTTCTTC. This sequence encodes CASSQRAGTHNEQFF.

The chain is built from TRBV5-1 and TRBJ1-3, with D perhaps TRBD1 (5 bases). The CDR3 spans 15 residues. V was clipped by 2 bases and J by 4 bases, with 13 bases between them. In germline, CDR1 is SGHRS, CDR2 YFSETQ. The CDR3, as DNA: TGCGCCAGCAGCTTTGGGGGGACGGGAGGAAACACCATATATTTT. Translating gives CASSFGGTGGNTIYF.